These T cell receptor beta chains were read from a single sample in a study of vaccination and CD4 T cells after COVID-19. No antigen has been identified for these receptors. MiXCR, run by TCRdb on the PCR reads, gives a single entry per CDR3 protein. This sample has about 15,000 distinct CDR3 sequences; around a third occur once, and the top ten carry 10% to 13%. Sequences were derived from CD4+ T cells from blood, cultured in vitro, sampled after SARS-CoV-2 vaccination. The receptors shown here come from a human donor who had recovered from COVID-19. Both conserved end residues are part of each CDR3. D genes are given only for firm matches. Clone size, where shown, is once, few, many, or a class for clones that have expanded.

J	D	size	V	DNA	CDR3
TRBJ2-1	-	few	TRBV24-1	TGTGCCACCAGCAAAAAGAGGGGTGGCGATGAGCAGTTCTTC	CATSKKRGGDEQFF
TRBJ2-7	-	-	TRBV7-2	TGTGCCAGCAGCGTTCAGGAGTCCTACGAGCAGTACTTC	CASSVQESYEQYF
TRBJ2-1	TRBD1	-	TRBV18	TGTGCCAGCTCACCCTACCGGGACAGGGTCTCCTACAATGAGCAGTTCTTC	CASSPYRDRVSYNEQFF
TRBJ2-2	-	once	TRBV6-1	TGTGCCACCCGTGGGGACACTTACACCGGGGAGCTGTTTTTT	CATRGDTYTGELFF
TRBJ2-4	TRBD2	-	TRBV20-1	TGCAGTGCCGCGGGAGAATCCAAAAACATTCAGTACTTC	CSAAGESKNIQYF
TRBJ2-3	-	-	TRBV7-6	TGTGCCAGCAGCTTAGGGACAGATACGCAGTATTTT	CASSLGTDTQYF
TRBJ1-2	-	-	TRBV18	TGTGCCAGCTCACCGGAGGTGCGGGGCTATGGCTACACCTTC	CASSPEVRGYGYTF
TRBJ2-5	TRBD1	-	TRBV20-1	TGCAGTGCTAGAAGACCCGGGACAGGCCAAGAGATCCAGTACTTC	CSARRPGTGQEIQYF
TRBJ1-1	-	-	TRBV25-1	TGTGCCAGCAGTGAAGTCGTAGGACAGACGAACACTGAAGCTTTCTTT	CASSEVVGQTNTEAFF
TRBJ2-3	TRBD1	few	TRBV6-1	TGTGCCAGCAAAGGACAGGGGACAGATACGCAGTATTTT	CASKGQGTDTQYF
TRBJ1-1	-	-	TRBV12-3/TRBV12-4	TGTGCCAGCAGTTTCGGGGTAGGAAGACCCGAAGCTTTCTTT	CASSFGVGRPEAFF
TRBJ2-4	TRBD2	-	TRBV19	TGTGCCAGTAGTATGGCGGTAGCGGGGAACCAAAACATTCAGTACTTC	CASSMAVAGNQNIQYF
TRBJ1-6	-	-	TRBV12-3/TRBV12-4	TGTGCCAGCAGCCGCTCGATGCCCCTCCACTTT	CASSRSMPLHF
TRBJ1-2	-	-	TRBV4-2	TGTGCCAGCAGCCAAGATCTCGGGGGAAGAGGATATGGCTACACCTTC	CASSQDLGGRGYGYTF
TRBJ2-4	TRBD1	-	TRBV19	TGTGCCAGTAGCGGAGGGGGGACAGGAAAAAACATTCAGTACTTC	CASSGGGTGKNIQYF
TRBJ2-2	TRBD2	few	TRBV20-1	TGCAGTGCGCCGAAGTGGCTAGCGGGAGCCACCGGGGAGCTGTTTTTT	CSAPKWLAGATGELFF
TRBJ1-1	TRBD1	large	TRBV5-6	TGTGCCAGCAGCTTCTTCGGGACAGGCGGCCGGACTGAAGCTTTCTTT	CASSFFGTGGRTEAFF
TRBJ1-5	TRBD1	few	TRBV4-1	TGCGCCAGCAGCCTAGGCCTAAGGACAGGGGGGAATCAGCCCCAGCATTTT	CASSLGLRTGGNQPQHF
TRBJ1-1	-	-	TRBV28	TGTGCCAGCAGTTGGGGGAGGGGAGCTTTCTTT	CASSWGRGAFF
TRBJ1-3	-	-	TRBV28	TGTGCCAGCAGAGACGGACAGCATTTATCCTCTGGAAACACCATATATTTT	CASRDGQHLSSGNTIYF
TRBJ2-7	TRBD1	-	TRBV19	TGTGCCAGTAGTACCCGGGACAGGGTCGAGCAGTACTTC	CASSTRDRVEQYF
TRBJ1-2	-	few	TRBV7-3	TGTGCCAGCAGCCAAACAGGACCCCCTAACTTGTATGGCTACACCTTC	CASSQTGPPNLYGYTF
TRBJ2-4	-	few	TRBV11-3	TGTGCCAGCAGCTTAGATGAGGGACAAAGAAACATTCAGTACTTC	CASSLDEGQRNIQYF
TRBJ2-7	-	few	TRBV6-2/TRBV6-3	TGTGCCAGCAGTTACTTCCAGACCTACGAGCAGTACTTC	CASSYFQTYEQYF
TRBJ2-7	TRBD1	-	TRBV20-1	TGCAGTGCTAGTTTGACCGCCGGGACAGGCCTAAACGAGCAGTACTTC	CSASLTAGTGLNEQYF
TRBJ2-7	TRBD2	medium-sized	TRBV7-2	TGTGCCAGCAGCACCGCAAGCGGGAGTGTCTACGAGCAGTACTTC	CASSTASGSVYEQYF
TRBJ2-1	TRBD2	-	TRBV7-9	TGTGCCAGCAGCCCTGCTAGCGGTGCAAGGCAGTTCTTC	CASSPASGARQFF
TRBJ2-3	TRBD1	once	TRBV20-1	TGCAGTGCCCCGGACAGGGGGCGGTATCAGTCCCAGTATTTT	CSAPDRGRYQSQYF
TRBJ1-1	-	few	TRBV28	TGTGCCAGCGGCATAACGCAAGCTTTCTTT	CASGITQAFF
TRBJ2-7	-	-	TRBV9	TGTGCCAGCAGCTCCGAGCAGGGCGTAAACGAGCAGTACTTC	CASSSEQGVNEQYF
TRBJ1-5	-	few	TRBV6-1	TGTGCCAGCAGTGTGATGGGGGTCAGCAATCAGCCCCAGCATTTT	CASSVMGVSNQPQHF
TRBJ2-7	-	-	TRBV19	TGTGCCAGTAGTATCCCAGGGGACTACGCTAAGCAGTACTTC	CASSIPGDYAKQYF
TRBJ1-1	-	-	TRBV4-1	TGCGCCAGCAGCCAAGATACCCGCCTAGGCACTGAAGCTTTCTTT	CASSQDTRLGTEAFF
TRBJ2-2	TRBD2	-	TRBV6-2/TRBV6-3	TGTGCCGGCCGGGACTACCTGCCGAGCGGGGAGCTGTTTTTT	CAGRDYLPSGELFF
TRBJ2-7	TRBD1	-	TRBV19	TGTGCCACAGCCCCCGGGACAGGGAAGGACGAGCAGTACTTC	CATAPGTGKDEQYF
TRBJ2-3	-	few	TRBV7-9	TGTGCCAGCAGCTTAGTTCAGACAGCAGATACGCAGTATTTT	CASSLVQTADTQYF
TRBJ2-7	TRBD2	few	TRBV20-1	TGCAGTGCTCGGGACTATTTAGGGTACGAGCAGTACTTC	CSARDYLGYEQYF
TRBJ1-5	-	-	TRBV6-5	TGTGCCAGCAGTTCGGGAATTCGGGGACCCCAATGGGAGAATAGCAATCAGCCCCAGCATTTT	CASSSGIRGPQWENSNQPQHF
TRBJ2-5	TRBD1	-	TRBV4-1	TGCGCCAGCAGCCAAGTGGGACGGGACAGGGGTCCAGAGACCCAGTACTTC	CASSQVGRDRGPETQYF
TRBJ1-1	-	few	TRBV15	TGTGCCACCAGCAGAGATAGTGCGCCCGGCACTGAAGCTTTCTTT	CATSRDSAPGTEAFF